These T cell receptor beta chains were read from a single sample in a study of T cell repertoires in cytomegalovirus infection. TCRdb reprocessed the reads with MiXCR, giving one entry per CDR3 protein. Of fewer than 350,000 distinct CDR3 sequences in the sample, about a sixth were seen once. Sequencing was done on a sample of PBMCs. These TCRs come from a human donor in good health (CMV status not recorded). Some clones in this sample may be carry-over from other donors' samples. Both conserved end residues are part of each CDR3. A D gene is named only where the DNA matches it firmly. A clone size is listed for some rows: how often the clone was seen (once, few, many), or a class if it is expanded.

V gene	J gene	clone size	D gene	CDR3 DNA	CDR3 protein
TRBV7-2	TRBJ1-2	many	TRBD1	TGTGCCAGCAGCTCAGGGACAGCGAGTTATGGCTACACCTTC	CASSSGTASYGYTF
TRBV10-3	TRBJ2-7	.	TRBD2	TGTGCCATCAGTGAGTCGGCTAGCGGGGCCTACGAGCAGTACTTC	CAISESASGAYEQYF
TRBV2	TRBJ1-2	few	.	TGTGCCAGCAGTGAAAGAATGACAGACGGCTATGGCTACACCTTC	CASSERMTDGYGYTF
TRBV10-3	TRBJ2-7	.	.	TGTGCCATCAGTGAGCCCGGGGGGCAGGGTGGCTACGAGCAGTACTTC	CAISEPGGQGGYEQYF
TRBV9	TRBJ2-3	few	.	TGTGCCAGCAGCGTCAATTTCAGGGGGGCCTCTACAGATACGCAGTATTTT	CASSVNFRGASTDTQYF
TRBV27	TRBJ1-2	.	.	TGTGCCAGCAGTTTATCGATAGGCGGCGGTACTAACTATGGCTACACCTTC	CASSLSIGGGTNYGYTF
TRBV20-1	TRBJ2-5	.	TRBD2	TGCAGTGCTGGGTCTCCCCTAGCGGGAGAGACCCAGTACTTC	CSAGSPLAGETQYF
TRBV7-2	TRBJ2-1	many	.	TGTGCCAGCAGCTTAGCCAGGGAAACCTACAATGAGCAGTTCTTC	CASSLARETYNEQFF
TRBV12-3/TRBV12-4	TRBJ1-1	.	TRBD1	TGTGCCACCAAGACAGGGGGAGCGGTTATAGGCACTGAAGCTTTCTTT	CATKTGGAVIGTEAFF
TRBV5-6	TRBJ2-3	.	TRBD2	TGTGCCAGCAGCCAGAGCGGGGGCGGCACAGATACGCAGTATTTT	CASSQSGGGTDTQYF
TRBV19	TRBJ2-7	.	TRBD1	TGTGCCAGTAGCCGCACCGGGACAGCCTACGAGCAGTACTTC	CASSRTGTAYEQYF
TRBV12-3/TRBV12-4	TRBJ1-1	many	TRBD1	TGTGCCAGCAGTACCCGGGACAGCGACTTGAACACTGAAGCTTTCTTT	CASSTRDSDLNTEAFF
TRBV2	TRBJ1-5	.	.	TGTGCCAGCAAGCGGGGAGGGGAGCAGCCCCAGCATTTT	CASKRGGEQPQHF
TRBV4-2	TRBJ1-3	.	.	TGTGCCAGCAGCCAAGTCGTCAGGGGCTCTGGAAACACCATATATTTT	CASSQVVRGSGNTIYF
TRBV4-3	TRBJ2-3	few	.	TGCGCCAGCAGCCAAGACCTTCGCGGGTTGTGGGATACGCAGTATTTT	CASSQDLRGLWDTQYF
TRBV7-9	TRBJ1-2	many	.	TGTGCCAGCAGTTTAGGGACGTCCAGGTTTGGCTACACCTTC	CASSLGTSRFGYTF
TRBV19	TRBJ2-1	.	.	TGTGCCAGTAGTATAGATGTCAGGGTTATCTACAATGAGCAGTTCTTC	CASSIDVRVIYNEQFF
TRBV6-1	TRBJ1-5	few	.	TGTGCCAGCAGTTCCACCGGGGGGACGTTCGCGCCCCAGCATTTT	CASSSTGGTFAPQHF
TRBV7-2	TRBJ2-6	many	.	TGTGCCAGCACCTTCAACAGCAACTCTGGGGCCAACGTCCTGACTTTC	CASTFNSNSGANVLTF
TRBV2	TRBJ2-2	.	.	TGTGCCAGCAGCAAGACAGGACCCGGGGAGCTGTTTTTT	CASSKTGPGELFF
TRBV7-2	TRBJ2-7	many	TRBD2	TGTGCCAGCAGCTTAGCCGCGACTAGCGGAGCCCCCTACGAGCAGTACTTC	CASSLAATSGAPYEQYF
TRBV29-1	TRBJ2-3	.	.	TGCAGCGTCGAAGGGCAGGGCACAGATACGCAGTATTTT	CSVEGQGTDTQYF
TRBV27	TRBJ1-5	.	.	TGTGCCAGCAGTACCGGGGGGGTTGAGCAGCCCCAGCATTTT	CASSTGGVEQPQHF
TRBV7-9	TRBJ2-4	.	.	TGTGCCAGCAGCTTAACTACAGAATCTGGAAACATTCAGTACTTC	CASSLTTESGNIQYF
TRBV12-3/TRBV12-4	TRBJ1-5	.	.	TGTGCCAGCAGTTTAGCCGGTTTTAGACAGCCCCAGCATTTT	CASSLAGFRQPQHF
TRBV29-1	TRBJ2-4	.	TRBD2	TGCAGCGCCAAGCGGGAAGGGGACATTCAGTACTTC	CSAKREGDIQYF